These 14 T cell receptor beta chains were sequenced from one sample in a study of cytomegalovirus exposure and HLA in healthy donors. The PCR had 60 Vbeta and 13 Jbeta primers. Repertoires were generated with immunoSEQ multiplex PCR, while TCRdb's copy carries only in-frame clones and drops some. Seen here are more than 95,000 clones, approximately 78% observed once, and the top ten hold 0.85% to 1.4%. The source material was PBMCs. All receptors come from a woman younger than 45 in good health and CMV-seronegative.

The chain couples TRBV4-1 to TRBJ1-3; possibly TRBD1 for D (5 bases). The germline gives CDR1 MGHRA, CDR2 YSYEKL. This CDR3 contains 15 residues. V was trimmed by 3 bases and J by 2 bases, leaving 11 bases between them. CDR3 residues: CASSQAGGTGNTIYF. The CDR3 nucleotides read TGCGCCAGCAGCCAGGCCGGGGGGACTGGAAACACCATATATTTT.

The chain uses TRBV23-1 and TRBJ2-7; TRBD1 agrees at 9 bases. TRBV23-1 is marked as an open reading frame, function uncertain. After removal of 2 bases from V and 1 base from J, the junction contained 9 bases not matched to a gene. The CDR3 is 17 amino acids. CDR3 in DNA: TGCGCCAGCAGTCAAGTTCCGGGACAGGGTAGGTCCTACGAGCAGTACTTC. Translated, it gives CASSQVPGQGRSYEQYF.

This chain links TRBV4-1 with TRBJ2-5, with D possibly matching TRBD2 (5 bases). V shed 1 base and J shed 10 bases, with 28 bases lying between them. The CDR3 loop spans 18 amino acids. Germline V lookup: CDR1 MGHRA, CDR2 YSYEKL. The CDR3 spells CASSQGLRWSHSGRDQYF. The CDR3 DNA reads TGCGCCAGCAGCCAAGGACTCCGCTGGTCCCATTCCGGACGGGACCAGTACTTC.

This chain connects TRBV18 to TRBJ1-5; D is unclear. The germline V gene has CDR1 KGHSH and CDR2 LQKENI. The CDR3 runs 15 residues. With 5 bases removed from V and 0 bases from J, the gap between germline ends came to 11 bases. The CDR3 loop is CASSSTADSNQPQHF. The CDR3 bases are TGTGCCAGCTCATCCACAGCGGATAGCAATCAGCCCCAGCATTTT.

This clone showed up just once. The V and J genes are TRBV5-1 and TRBJ2-2; 9 bases are shared with TRBD1. The V segment lost 4 bases and the J segment 7 bases; nucleotides outside the gene matches: 11. This CDR3 is 16 amino acids long. Germline CDR1 is SGHRS and CDR2 is YFSETQ. The CDR3 coding sequence is TGCGCCAGCAGCCTGGGACGCGGGACAGGGATCGGGGAGCTGTTTTTT. Residues: CASSLGRGTGIGELFF.

The rearrangement joins TRBV9 to TRBJ1-3; 7 bases line up with TRBD1. CDR1 and CDR2 from the germline V gene are SGDLS and YYNGEE. The CDR3 has 17 residues. V gave up 4 bases and J gave up 4 bases; unmatched junction bases: 14. The chain's CDR3 is CASSPRQGAGWGNTIYF. The CDR3 DNA follows: TGTGCCAGCAGCCCGCGACAGGGTGCGGGGTGGGGAAACACCATATATTTT.

The chain carries TRBV5-3 and TRBJ2-1; TRBD2 aligns across 7 bases. TRBV5-3 has ORF status, its function being uncertain. The CDR3 contains 18 residues. The V and J ends lost 1 base and 9 bases, in that order; junction bases with no gene match: 19. CDR3 in amino acids: CARSLSGVEEIQEGEQFF. The CDR3 region has the DNA TGTGCCAGAAGCTTGAGCGGGGTCGAGGAAATACAAGAGGGTGAGCAGTTCTTC.

The V and J genes are TRBV30 and TRBJ2-7, with D perhaps TRBD2 (6 bases). Trimming left V 0 bases short and J 3 bases short, with 9 bases between. The V gene's germline CDR1 is GTSNPN and CDR2 SVGIG (reference sequence). The CDR3 length is 13 residues. The CDR3 spells CAWSVPGLYEQYF. The DNA of the CDR3 is TGTGCCTGGAGTGTACCGGGACTCTACGAGCAGTACTTC.

V gene TRBV19 combines with J gene TRBJ1-4; 7 bases fit TRBD1. The CDR3 has 14 amino acids. Per germline, CDR1 LNHDA and CDR2 SQIVND (reference sequence). V trimming: 3 bases; J trimming: 5 bases; junction bases outside the gene matches: 3. CDR3 DNA: TGTGCCAGTAGTATGGGGACAGAGAATGAAAAACTGTTTTTT. Translated: CASSMGTENEKLFF.

The chain joins TRBV4-3 to TRBJ2-7, with 8 bases lining up with TRBD1. The CDR3 extends over 15 amino acids. J was trimmed by 5 bases and V by 4 bases; bases with no gene match: 10. Germline CDR1 reads LGHNA; CDR2 reads YSLEER. Here the CDR3 DNA reads TGCGCCAGCAGCCCGAGCAGGACAGGGCCCCACGAGCAGTACTTC. Translating it yields CASSPSRTGPHEQYF.

This clone has a single count. CDR3 nucleotides: TGTGCCACCAGCAGGGGAGGGCAGGGGGCTTACGAGCAGTACTTC. It translates to CATSRGGQGAYEQYF. The J gene is TRBJ2-7, the V gene TRBV15, with a possible D match to TRBD1 (8 bases). In germline, CDR1 is LNHNV, CDR2 YYDKDF (reference sequence). The length of the CDR3 is 15 residues. V lost 3 bases, J lost 4 bases, and 16 bases lay in between.

For this clone: Other DNA sequences in this sample translate to the same CDR3. V gene TRBV5-4 combines with J gene TRBJ2-3, with 7 bases identical to TRBD1. Per the germline V gene, CDR1 is SGHNT and CDR2 is YYREEE (reference sequence). V lost 8 bases and J lost 4; bases outside the gene matches: 13. The CDR3 has 15 amino acids. CDR3 DNA: TGTGCCAGTAGCATGAACAGGGGTAAAGCAGATACGCAGTATTTT. Its protein product is CASSMNRGKADTQYF.

J is TRBJ2-1 and V is TRBV19, with 14 bases fitting TRBD2. The trim removed 2 bases at V and 7 bases at J, leaving 4 bases unmatched. Germline values: CDR1 LNHDA, CDR2 SQIVND (reference sequence). The CDR3 is 16 residues long. CDR3 in DNA: TGTGCCAGTAGTATAATGGGGACTAGCGGGGGTAATGAGCAGTTCTTC. It is translated as CASSIMGTSGGNEQFF.

The chain joins TRBV5-4 to TRBJ2-7, with D perhaps TRBD1 (6 bases). This CDR3 has 16 residues. From germline, CDR1 is SGHNT and CDR2 YYREEE (reference sequence). V lost 3 bases, J lost 2 bases, and 18 bases lay in between. CDR3: CASSWGPGRGPYEQYF. The DNA of the CDR3 is TGTGCCAGCAGCTGGGGACCCGGCAGGGGCCCCTACGAGCAGTACTTC.